This T cell receptor (beta chain) stems from a study of T cell repertoires in cytomegalovirus infection. Study context: Public TCR beta signature analysis indicated the presence of both CMV infection and matching HLA type. Overall study findings and caveats: Dominant in the ex vivo response were TCR beta clonotypes restricted by HLA-C and specific for CMV.

TCRdb passed the reads through MiXCR, listing each CDR3 protein once. The sample consists of around 800,000 distinct CDR3 sequences, 30% to 35% of them appearing once. CDR1 is SGHVS and CDR2 is FNYEAQ in the germline V gene. J gave up 10 bases and V 5 bases, and 10 bases lay outside the gene matches. The CDR3 is made up of 15 amino acids. Comment on this clonotype: No antigen is known for it.

Sequences were derived from cultured CD8+ T cells from PBMCs, sampled from culture after CMV antigen stimulation. The chain combines TRBV7-6 with TRBJ2-1; 11 bases fit TRBD2. The receptor's source is a human donor in good health (CMV status not recorded). Some clones in this sample may be carry-over from other donors' samples. The CDR3 sequence: CASSPGVAGGLEQFF. The CDR3 nucleotides read TGTGCCAGCAGCCCCGGGGTAGCGGGGGGGTTAGAGCAGTTCTTC.